Following are 5 T cell receptor beta chains from one sample sequenced in a study of blood T cells in healthy people across ages. The authors ran a second PCR of about 7 to 12 cycles using a sample-barcoded 5' primer and a J-beta primer mix. TCRdb used MiXCR to reprocess the 5' RACE reads, holding one entry per CDR3 protein. The sample has about 280,000 distinct CDR3 sequences, 27% seen once. Source material: blood. Source of these receptors: a woman in her sixties or seventies in good health.

This clonotype was counted only a few times. V and J are TRBV10-3 and TRBJ1-1; D gene uncertain. Germline CDR1 and CDR2: ENHRY and SYGVKD. This CDR3 has 15 residues. Trimming stripped 3 bases from V and 2 bases from J, with 13 bases between. DNA of the CDR3: TGTGCCATCAGTGATCCGGAAAGGCAAAACACTGAAGCTTTCTTT. It translates to CAISDPERQNTEAFF.

Ten or more counts support this clonotype. The genes are TRBV28 and TRBJ1-5, with D hard to call. V was shortened by 4 bases and J by 1 base, with 17 bases between the two germline ends. This CDR3 region has 17 residues. Per germline, CDR1 MDHEN and CDR2 SYDVKM. CDR3 in DNA: TGTGCCAGCAGTTCCCCGCCAAGGGTCAGGAGCAATCAGCCCCAGCATTTT. As protein: CASSSPPRVRSNQPQHF.

This clonotype occurred many times. The chain joins TRBV18 to TRBJ2-5; possibly TRBD1 for D (6 bases). The end of the DNA fits TRBJ2-7 better, so the J call may be wrong. Germline assignment: CDR1 KGHSH and CDR2 LQKENI. The CDR3 extends over 16 amino acids. The CDR3 protein is CASSPLGRGISYEQYF. The CDR3 coding sequence is TGTGCCAGCTCCCCCCTAGGCAGGGGCATCTCCTACGAGCAGTACTTC.

The CDR3 DNA sequence: TGCAGTGCTGTGGACTTCCAGAACACTGAAGCTTTCTTT. It is translated as CSAVDFQNTEAFF. V and J are TRBV20-1 and TRBJ1-1; D is ambiguous. V shed 5 bases and J shed 1 base, with 11 bases lying between them. CDR1 and CDR2 (germline): DFQATT, SNEGSKA (reference sequence). This CDR3 has 13 residues.

This clonotype has only a few counts. The chain joins TRBV27 to TRBJ2-7, with 9 bases identical to TRBD1. Germline lookup yields CDR1 MNHEY and CDR2 SMNVEV (reference sequence). This CDR3 comprises 15 residues. Trimming at V came to 6 bases and at J to 0 bases, leaving 6 bases not matched to a gene. The CDR3 region is CASRNTGGHSYEQYF. CDR3 in DNA: TGTGCCAGCAGAAACACAGGGGGCCACTCCTACGAGCAGTACTTC.